This record looks at one T cell receptor beta chain sequence and its context. Its specificity is unknown. Time point described: baseline pretreatment blood. Noted treatment: 15 Gy SBRT to primary tumor, nephrectomy 4 weeks later. The data were obtained in a study of radiation and T cells in renal cell carcinoma. Study-level information: Nephrectomy followed 15 Gy stereotactic body radiation by 4 weeks.

The repertoire was sequenced with immunoSEQ multiplex PCR; TCRdb's copy has only in-frame clones and lacks some. The sample lists about 95,000 clones, roughly 90% occurring once. Per germline, CDR1 SNHLY and CDR2 FYNNEI. The CDR3 contains 15 residues. Trimming removed 4 bases from V and 0 bases from J, with 10 bases in between. Whole-study findings and limits: Top tumor clonotypes rose in blood 2 weeks post-radiation, then contracted.

Here the sequenced sample was blood, taken from a patient whose treatment included radiotherapy and nephrectomy. This TCR came from a man aged 50 to 59 with renal cell carcinoma. The chain combines TRBV2 with TRBJ1-5; D is ambiguous. CDR3 sequence reads: CASSVQLYSNQPQHF. The CDR3 nucleotides read TGTGCCAGCAGTGTACAGCTCTATAGCAATCAGCCCCAGCATTTT.